A single sample gave rise to the 17 T cell receptor beta chains below, sequenced in a study of CD8 T cells in Susac syndrome. After extraction with the RNeasy kit, about 0.45 to 1 ug of the RNA was reverse transcribed using random hexamers. MiXCR was run by TCRdb on the immunoSEQ multiplex PCR reads, yielding one entry per CDR3 protein. This sample yields approximately 140,000 distinct CDR3 sequences, of which 95% are seen a single time; 0.11% belongs to the top ten. Sequencing used CD4+ T cells from PBMCs. These receptors were obtained from a human donor with multiple sclerosis.

The V and J genes are TRBV20-1 and TRBJ2-5, with D possibly TRBD1 on 5 matching bases. The CDR3 covers 14 residues. CDR1 and CDR2 from the germline V gene are DFQATT and SNEGSKA (reference sequence). The V and J ends lost 3 bases and 1 base respectively, with 12 bases between them. CDR3 in DNA: TGCAGTGCTAGCCGGACACGACGCCAAGAGACCCAGTACTTC. This gives the protein CSASRTRRQETQYF.

The table lists this clonotype with a count of one. The J gene is TRBJ1-5, the V gene TRBV20-1; D not certain. Germline V lookup: CDR1 DFQATT, CDR2 SNEGSKA (reference sequence). This CDR3 region has 14 residues. Trimming pared 0 bases from V and 3 bases from J, leaving 9 bases between. The CDR3 is CSARDRSINQPQHF. The CDR3 DNA reads TGCAGTGCTAGAGACAGAAGTATCAATCAGCCCCAGCATTTT.

This clonotype showed up just once. The rearrangement links TRBV7-6 to TRBJ1-2; no definite D call. The CDR3 runs to 15 residues. The germline V gene has CDR1 SGHVS and CDR2 FNYEAQ. Trimming left V 0 bases short and J 2 bases short, with 10 bases between. The CDR3 region is CASSLADGANYGYTF. The DNA of the CDR3 is TGTGCCAGCAGCTTAGCAGACGGAGCAAACTATGGCTACACCTTC.

V usage is TRBV20-1 and J usage is TRBJ1-1; unclear D gene. This CDR3 has 12 amino acids. Germline V lookup: CDR1 DFQATT, CDR2 SNEGSKA (reference sequence). V was cut by 4 bases and J by 1 base, with 7 bases left in between. The CDR3 bases are TGCAGTGCTATCCCGTGGAACACTGAAGCTTTCTTT. Protein product: CSAIPWNTEAFF.

The chain employs TRBV7-9 and TRBJ2-2; D could derive from TRBD1 or TRBD2 (5 bases each). This CDR3 has 15 residues. V was trimmed by 1 base and J by 4 bases, leaving 10 bases between them. The germline CDR1 and CDR2 sequences are SEHNR and FQNEAQ (reference sequence). Here the CDR3 reads CASSLVEGRTGELFF. CDR3 sequence (DNA): TGTGCCAGCAGCTTAGTTGAGGGGCGCACCGGGGAGCTGTTTTTT.

This clonotype was seen a few times. The gene calls are TRBV12-3 or TRBV12-4 and TRBJ2-1; possibly TRBD1 for D (6 bases). V lost 7 bases to trimming and J lost 1 base, with 17 bases between them. This CDR3 has 16 amino acids. Here the CDR3 DNA reads TGTGCCAGCACCTCACAGGGTTTACGGTCCTACAATGAGCAGTTCTTC. It yields the protein CASTSQGLRSYNEQFF.

The J gene is TRBJ1-1, the V gene TRBV27; a possible D gene is TRBD1 (5 bases). Germline V gene data show CDR1 as MNHEY and CDR2 as SMNVEV (reference sequence). V lost 5 bases to trimming and J lost 10 bases, with 14 bases between them. This CDR3 has 12 residues. Written as DNA, the CDR3 is TGTGCCAGCAGTCCCAGGGAAGGTGGAGCTTTCTTT. It codes for CASSPREGGAFF.

This chain uses TRBV20-1 with TRBJ2-3; D unclear. V was pared by 2 bases and J by 2 bases, with 5 bases between. CDR1 and CDR2 from the germline V gene are DFQATT and SNEGSKA (reference sequence). The CDR3 sequence is 12 residues long. This CDR3 reads CSARLFTDTQYF. CDR3 bases: TGCAGTGCTAGACTTTTCACAGATACGCAGTATTTT.

This rearrangement joins TRBV20-1 to TRBJ2-1, with 7 positions matching TRBD2. Trimming cost V 6 bases and J 15 bases; bases outside gene matches: 11. This CDR3 region has 11 residues. CDR1 and CDR2 (germline): DFQATT, SNEGSKA (reference sequence). CDR3 bases: TGCAGTGCCGCTGTAAACGAGCGGGGGTTCTTC. It codes for CSAAVNERGFF.

The genes are TRBV20-1 and TRBJ1-1, with D tentatively TRBD1 (5 bases). Trimming removed 3 bases from V and 3 bases from J, with 14 bases in between. The CDR3 has 14 amino acids. Per the germline V gene, CDR1 is DFQATT and CDR2 is SNEGSKA (reference sequence). Here the CDR3 DNA reads TGCAGTGCTAGGACCCCGGGGGGGGACACTGAAGCTTTCTTT. This codes for CSARTPGGDTEAFF.

V and J are TRBV30 and TRBJ1-2; 7 bases are shared with TRBD1. The CDR3 is made up of 11 amino acids. The trim removed 4 bases at V and 7 bases at J, leaving 3 bases unmatched. Per the germline V gene, CDR1 is GTSNPN and CDR2 is SVGIG (reference sequence). CDR3 DNA: TGTGCCTGGAAGGGGGCAGGTGGCTACACCTTC. Its translation is CAWKGAGGYTF.

The genes are TRBV21-1 and TRBJ2-7; TRBD2 is the table's D call, not checked against the DNA. TRBV21-1 is termed a pseudogene. This CDR3 is built from 16 residues. This chain's CDR3 is CASSKDVRLAAHEQYF. The CDR3 bases are TGTGCCAGCAGCAAAGATGTGAGACTAGCGGCGCACGAGCAGTACTTC.

This clonotype has a single count. The genes are TRBV6-5 and TRBJ1-2; TRBD1 is a possible D gene (6 bases). CDR3 length: 15 residues. Germline V CDR1 and CDR2: MNHEY, SVGAGI. V shed 6 bases and J shed 2 bases, with 16 bases lying between them. DNA of the CDR3: TGTGCCAGCAGGGAACAGGGCGTATCAAACTATGGCTACACCTTC. Translation: CASREQGVSNYGYTF.

The chain is built from TRBV6-5 and TRBJ2-7; 12 nucleotides agree with TRBD1. Germline loops: CDR1 MNHEY, CDR2 SVGAGI. After removal of 5 bases from V and 4 bases from J, the junction contained 6 bases not matched to a gene. This CDR3 is built from 15 residues. The CDR3 is CASSRRDRGLYEQYF. The CDR3 DNA follows: TGTGCCAGCAGTCGCCGGGACAGGGGGCTGTACGAGCAGTACTTC.

The rearrangement uses TRBV30 and TRBJ2-7, with TRBD1 as a possible D gene (6 bases). Germline CDR1 GTSNPN, CDR2 SVGIG (reference sequence). Trimming cost V 2 bases and J 2 bases, with 10 bases left between them. The CDR3 is 13 amino acids. This CDR3 reads CAWSPGHTYEQYF. The CDR3 coding sequence is TGTGCCTGGAGTCCGGGACATACCTACGAGCAGTACTTC. Drawing the rest from reference TRBV30 and TRBJ2-7, the complete variable domain is SQTIHQWPATLVQPVGSPLSLECTVEGTSNPNLYWYRQAAGRGLQLLFYSVGIGQISSEVPQNLSASRPQDRQFILSSKKLLLSDSGFYLCAWSPGHTYEQYFGPGTRLTVT.

This chain connects TRBV12-3 or TRBV12-4 to TRBJ1-5, with TRBD1 matching 10 bases. The junction had 8 bases not matched to a gene; V was cut back by 5 bases and J by 4 bases. CDR3 length equals 16 residues. The DNA for the CDR3 is TGTGCCAGCAGTCTCACCGGGACAGGGGTGAATCAGCCCCAGCATTTT. Encoded protein: CASSLTGTGVNQPQHF.

This chain uses TRBV12-3 or TRBV12-4 with TRBJ2-6; D remains ambiguous. This CDR3 comprises 14 residues. The V gene lost 2 bases and the J gene lost 3 bases, with 5 bases spanning the gap. CDR3 loop: CASSLYRGANVLTF. CDR3 bases: TGTGCCAGCAGTTTATATCGTGGGGCCAACGTCCTGACTTTC.